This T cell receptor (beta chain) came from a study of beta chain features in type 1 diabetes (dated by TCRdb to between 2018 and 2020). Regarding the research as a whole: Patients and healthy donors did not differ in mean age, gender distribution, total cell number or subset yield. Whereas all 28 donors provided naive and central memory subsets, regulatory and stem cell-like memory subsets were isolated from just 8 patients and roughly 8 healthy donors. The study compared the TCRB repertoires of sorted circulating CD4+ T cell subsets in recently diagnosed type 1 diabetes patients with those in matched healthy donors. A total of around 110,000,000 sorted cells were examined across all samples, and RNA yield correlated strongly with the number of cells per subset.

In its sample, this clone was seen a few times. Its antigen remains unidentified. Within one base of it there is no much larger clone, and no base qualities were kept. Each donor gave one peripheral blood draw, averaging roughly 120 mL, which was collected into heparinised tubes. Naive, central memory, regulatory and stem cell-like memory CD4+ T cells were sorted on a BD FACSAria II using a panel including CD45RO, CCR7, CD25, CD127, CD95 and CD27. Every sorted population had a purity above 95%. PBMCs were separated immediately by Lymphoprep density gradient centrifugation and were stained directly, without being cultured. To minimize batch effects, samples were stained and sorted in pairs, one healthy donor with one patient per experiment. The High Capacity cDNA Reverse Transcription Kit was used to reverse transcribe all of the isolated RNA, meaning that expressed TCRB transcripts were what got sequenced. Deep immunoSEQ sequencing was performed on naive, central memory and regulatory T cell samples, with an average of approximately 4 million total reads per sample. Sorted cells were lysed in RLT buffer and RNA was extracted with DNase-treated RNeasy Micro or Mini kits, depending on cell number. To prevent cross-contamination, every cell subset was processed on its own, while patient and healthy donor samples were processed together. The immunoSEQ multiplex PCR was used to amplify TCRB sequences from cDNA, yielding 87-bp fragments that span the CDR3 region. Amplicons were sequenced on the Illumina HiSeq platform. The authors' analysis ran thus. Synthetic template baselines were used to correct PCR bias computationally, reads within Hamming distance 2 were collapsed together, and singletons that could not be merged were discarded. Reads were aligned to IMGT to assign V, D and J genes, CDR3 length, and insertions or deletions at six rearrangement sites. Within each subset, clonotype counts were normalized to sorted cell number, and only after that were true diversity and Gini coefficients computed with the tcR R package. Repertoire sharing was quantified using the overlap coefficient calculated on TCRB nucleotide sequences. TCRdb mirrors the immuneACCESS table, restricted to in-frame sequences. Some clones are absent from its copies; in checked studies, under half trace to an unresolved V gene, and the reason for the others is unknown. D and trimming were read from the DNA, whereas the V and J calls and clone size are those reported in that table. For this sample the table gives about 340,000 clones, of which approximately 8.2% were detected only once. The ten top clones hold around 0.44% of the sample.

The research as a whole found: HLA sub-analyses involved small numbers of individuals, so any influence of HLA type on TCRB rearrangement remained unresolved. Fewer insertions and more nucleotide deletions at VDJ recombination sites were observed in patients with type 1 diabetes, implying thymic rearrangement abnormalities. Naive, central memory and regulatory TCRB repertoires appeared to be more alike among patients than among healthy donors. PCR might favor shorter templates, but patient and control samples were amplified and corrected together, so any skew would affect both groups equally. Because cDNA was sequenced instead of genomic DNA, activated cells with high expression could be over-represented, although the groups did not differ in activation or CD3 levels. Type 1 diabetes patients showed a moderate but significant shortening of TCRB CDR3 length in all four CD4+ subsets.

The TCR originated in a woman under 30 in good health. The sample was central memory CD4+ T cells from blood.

CDR3 reads: CASSVASGSSDEQFF. The nucleotide sequence is TGTGCCAGCAGCGTAGCTAGCGGGAGTAGCGATGAGCAGTTCTTC. This chain is built from TRBV9 and TRBJ2-1; TRBD2 aligns with 10 central bases. From the cysteine through the phenylalanine, the CDR3 covers 15 amino acids. Just the 45-base CDR3 DNA is kept, in frame starting at base 1. CDR1 SGDLS and CDR2 YYNGEE are derived from the germline V gene. The junction shows trimming of 0 bases on V and 8 bases on J, and the gene matches do not reach 5 bases of it.